The 15 T cell receptor beta chains given below trace back to one sample, sequenced in a study of PD-L1 blockade in urothelial cancer listed by TCRdb under 2017. The method was the immunoSEQ multiplex PCR assay. What TCRdb holds here is the immuneACCESS table cut down to in-frame rearrangements. Part of the clones is not present; checked against another copy, under half of the missing clones reflect an unresolved V gene, and the others are unexplained. Across this sample there are approximately 50,000 clones, with about 86% seen only once. The ten most abundant clones make up about 20% of the sample. This specimen's time point label, per the study, means: pretreatment peripheral blood. The sample was PBMCs, taken around atezolizumab (anti-PD-L1) treatment. The receptors were sampled from a man between 60 and 75 years old with urothelial cancer.

The rearrangement joins TRBV9 to TRBJ1-4, with 11 bases that match TRBD1. The CDR3 length is 15 residues. J lost 7 bases, V lost 4 bases, and 6 bases had no gene match. Germline CDR1 reads SGDLS; CDR2 reads YYNGEE. This CDR3 is CASSSRTGGLEKLFF. The DNA of the CDR3 is TGTGCCAGCAGCTCGCGGACAGGGGGCCTTGAAAAACTGTTTTTT. The full variable domain, its missing parts supplied by reference TRBV9 and TRBJ1-4, is DSGVTQTPKHLITATGQRVTLRCSPRSGDLSVYWYQQSLDQGLQFLIQYYNGEERAKGNILERFSAQQFPDLHSELNLSSLELGDSALYFCASSSRTGGLEKLFFGSGTQLSVL.

The chain employs TRBV18 and TRBJ1-4; 9 bases match TRBD1. Trimming at V came to 3 bases and at J to 10 bases, leaving 15 bases not matched to a gene. The CDR3 has 17 residues. Germline V CDR1 and CDR2: KGHSH, LQKENI. CDR3 sequence (DNA): TGTGCCAGCTCACCGTCCGGGACAGGGAACAATGATGGAAAACTGTTTTTT. Protein: CASSPSGTGNNDGKLFF. Drawing the rest from reference TRBV18 and TRBJ1-4, the complete variable domain is NAGVMQNPRHLVRRRGQEARLRCSPMKGHSHVYWYRQLPEEGLKFMVYLQKENIIDESGMPKERFSAEFPKEGPSILRIQQVVRGDSAAYFCASSPSGTGNNDGKLFFGSGTQLSVL.

The chain couples TRBV7-2 to TRBJ2-7; TRBD2 is a possible D gene (6 bases). V lost 5 bases, J lost 0 bases, and 11 bases lay in between. Germline CDR1 SGHTA, CDR2 FQGNSA. The CDR3 has 14 amino acids. Here the CDR3 DNA reads TGTGCCAGCAGCCCGGGACTTTTCTCCTACGAGCAGTACTTC. Residues: CASSPGLFSYEQYF.

This clone turned up a few times. The genes are TRBV5-5 and TRBJ1-5; TRBD1 might be the D (6 bases). This CDR3 comprises 15 residues. Trimming stripped 4 bases from V and 6 bases from J, with 17 bases between. Germline V gene sequence: CDR1 SGHKS, CDR2 YYEKEE (reference sequence). CDR3 DNA sequence: TGTGCCAGCAGCCGGATAACAGGGTCGGCTCAGCCCCAGCATTTT. Residues: CASSRITGSAQPQHF. Filled out from reference TRBV5-5 and TRBJ1-5, the complete variable domain reads DAGVTQSPTHLIKTRGQQVTLRCSPISGHKSVSWYQQVLGQGPQFIFQYYEKEERGRGNFPDRFSARQFPNYSSELNVNALLLGDSALYLCASSRITGSAQPQHFGDGTRLSIL.

The chain has TRBV29-1 and TRBJ1-4; a possible D gene is TRBD1 (6 bases). V was clipped by 5 bases and J by 0 bases, with 13 bases between them. CDR3 length: 15 residues. Germline CDR1 and CDR2: SQVTM and ANQGSEA. CDR3 in amino acids: CSVTKGVATNEKLFF. The CDR3 bases are TGCAGCGTTACCAAGGGGGTGGCAACTAATGAAAAACTGTTTTTT.

The sample holds one count of this clone. The rearrangement links TRBV30 to TRBJ2-1; 14 nucleotides match TRBD2. This CDR3 has 14 amino acids. Germline assignment: CDR1 GTSNPN and CDR2 SVGIG (reference sequence). The V and J ends lost 5 bases and 10 bases, in that order; junction bases with no gene match: 7. CDR3 DNA: TGTGCCTGGGGGGGACTAGCGGGAGTTGCCGAGCAGTTCTTC. Translated: CAWGGLAGVAEQFF.

The chain joins TRBV5-4 to TRBJ2-5; D might be TRBD2 (6 bases). V was clipped by 4 bases and J by 5 bases, with 21 bases between them. The CDR3 runs to 16 residues. CDR1 and CDR2 from the germline V gene are SGHNT and YYREEE (reference sequence). The CDR3 loop reads CASSRVHSGGGETQYF. The CDR3 DNA is TGTGCCAGCAGCCGAGTCCATTCCGGGGGTGGGGAGACCCAGTACTTC.

The CDR3 DNA reads TGCGCCAGCAGCCCTCAGAGGCCGGGACTAGCCTACGAGCAGTACTTC. The encoded protein is CASSPQRPGLAYEQYF. The gene calls are TRBV5-1 and TRBJ2-7; 8 nucleotides match TRBD2. CDR1 and CDR2 from the germline V gene are SGHRS and YFSETQ. V lost 4 bases to trimming and J lost 2 bases; unmatched junction nucleotides: 11. CDR3 length equals 16 residues.

This clone has only one observation. This chain joins TRBV7-9 and TRBJ2-3; perhaps TRBD1 as D (6 bases). Trimming stripped 3 bases from V and 3 bases from J, with 16 bases between. The CDR3 contains 16 residues. The germline V gene has CDR1 SEHNR and CDR2 FQNEAQ (reference sequence). The CDR3 sequence: CASSFWGRGRTDTQYF. The CDR3 nucleotides are TGTGCCAGCAGCTTCTGGGGGCGAGGGCGAACAGATACGCAGTATTTT.

The rearrangement joins TRBV29-1 to TRBJ2-3; D may be TRBD2 (6 bases). CDR1 is SQVTM and CDR2 is ANQGSEA in the germline V gene. The length of the CDR3 is 12 residues. V lost 7 bases and J 2 bases, leaving 10 bases between the germline ends. CDR3 in amino acids: CSGSGDTDTQYF. The CDR3, as DNA: TGCAGCGGGTCGGGGGACACAGATACGCAGTATTTT.

V usage is TRBV25-1 and J usage is TRBJ2-7, with TRBD1 matching 7 bases. In germline, CDR1 is MGHDK, CDR2 SYGVNS. The CDR3 has 12 residues. CDR3 in DNA: TGTGCTACCCGGGACAGTCACTACGAGCAGTACTTC. Translated, it gives CATRDSHYEQYF.

This chain joins TRBV19 and TRBJ2-7; TRBD1 agrees at 11 bases. CDR1 is LNHDA, CDR2 SQIVND, per germline (reference sequence). The CDR3 spans 14 residues. The V and J ends lost 5 bases and 3 bases, in that order; junction bases with no gene match: 3. For the CDR3, the DNA is TGTGCCAGTAGTTTGGGGACAGGGGGCTACGAGCAGTACTTC. It codes for CASSLGTGGYEQYF.

The rearrangement joins TRBV5-4 to TRBJ2-1; 7 positions match TRBD2. Germline CDR1 SGHNT, CDR2 YYREEE (reference sequence). The length of the CDR3 is 13 residues. J lost 2 bases, V lost 4 bases, and 0 bases had no gene match. CDR3 bases: TGTGCCAGCAGCGGGAGGGCCTACAATGAGCAGTTCTTC. It encodes CASSGRAYNEQFF.

The count of this clone is one. V gene TRBV19 combines with J gene TRBJ2-5, with 7 bases aligning to TRBD2. CDR3 length: 16 amino acids. The junction had 12 bases not matched to a gene; V was cut back by 5 bases and J by 3 bases. Germline CDR1 LNHDA, CDR2 SQIVND (reference sequence). CDR3 amino acids: CASSPGRVLREETQYF. The CDR3 DNA reads TGTGCCAGTAGTCCAGGGAGGGTCTTACGAGAAGAGACCCAGTACTTC.

The CDR3 is CAWSRYMTSAAADTQYF. In DNA form, the CDR3 reads TGTGCCTGGAGCCGATACATGACTAGCGCGGCAGCAGATACGCAGTATTTT. The chain joins TRBV30 to TRBJ2-3; the match to TRBD2 covers 8 bases. Germline V gives CDR1 GTSNPN, CDR2 SVGIG (reference sequence). V was pared by 3 bases and J by 4 bases, with 15 bases of the junction left unmatched. CDR3 length: 17 residues.